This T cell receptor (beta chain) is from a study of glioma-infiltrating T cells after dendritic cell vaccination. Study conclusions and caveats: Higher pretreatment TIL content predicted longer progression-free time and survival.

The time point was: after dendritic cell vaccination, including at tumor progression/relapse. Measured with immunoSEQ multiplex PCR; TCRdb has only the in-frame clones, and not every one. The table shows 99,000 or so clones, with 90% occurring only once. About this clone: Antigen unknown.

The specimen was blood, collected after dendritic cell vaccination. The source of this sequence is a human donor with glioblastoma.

DNA of the CDR3: TGTGCCAGCAGTGAAGGTCCTAGGGGGCCAGATACGCAGTATTTT. It encodes CASSEGPRGPDTQYF. This sequence joins TRBV6-1 and TRBJ2-3; 7 bases align to TRBD1. Germline V gene lookup returns CDR1 MNHNS and CDR2 SASEGT. V lost 1 base, J lost 4 bases, and 5 bases stayed unmatched. This CDR3 is built from 15 residues.